Shown below are 20 T cell receptor beta chains from a single sample sequenced in a study of blood T cell repertoires in COVID-19. Some clones are missing from TCRdb's copy, which holds only in-frame ones; the method was immunoSEQ multiplex PCR. Of 49,000 or so clones listed, 83% are singletons. Sequencing was done on a sample of peripheral blood. The receptors were gathered from a man between 60 and 70 years old with active COVID-19.

This clone came up a few times. The chain uses TRBV24-1 and TRBJ2-1; 7 nucleotides align to TRBD2. CDR1 and CDR2 (germline): KGHDR, SFDVKD. J lost 8 bases, V lost 1 base, and 10 bases had no gene match. This CDR3 region has 16 residues. DNA of the CDR3: TGTGCCACCAGTGATTTATCATCCCGGACTAGAGATGAGCAGTTCTTC. Translation gives CATSDLSSRTRDEQFF.

This chain connects TRBV6-5 to TRBJ1-1; 8 bases align to TRBD1. CDR1 and CDR2 from the germline V gene are MNHEY and SVGAGI. There are 13 residues in the CDR3. With V trimmed by 4 bases and J by 4 bases, 2 bases remained unmatched. The CDR3 region has the DNA TGTGCCAGCAGTTCTACAGGGGGCACTGAAGCTTTCTTT. Its translation is CASSSTGGTEAFF.

J is TRBJ2-7 and V is TRBV6-5; TRBD2 might be the D (6 bases). This CDR3 is 14 amino acids long. Germline V gene lookup returns CDR1 MNHEY and CDR2 SVGAGI. V lost 6 bases and J lost 3, with 15 bases in between. The CDR3 reads CASSGQRGGYEQYF. In DNA, the CDR3 is TGTGCCAGCAGCGGCCAGAGGGGAGGCTACGAGCAGTACTTC.

The chain has TRBV19 and TRBJ1-3; D is possibly TRBD1 (6 bases). Trimming removed 6 bases from V and 2 bases from J, with 14 bases in between. CDR3 size: 15 residues. Germline V gene data show CDR1 as LNHDA and CDR2 as SQIVND (reference sequence). The CDR3 reads CASRPSGGPGNTIYF. The DNA for the CDR3 is TGTGCCAGTAGACCCTCCGGGGGGCCTGGAAACACCATATATTTT. The entire variable domain, with the rest obtained from reference TRBV19 and TRBJ1-3, is as follows: DGGITQSPKYLFRKEGQNVTLSCEQNLNHDAMYWYRQDPGQGLRLIYYSQIVNDFQKGDIAEGYSVSREKKESFPLTVTSAQKNPTAFYLCASRPSGGPGNTIYFGEGSWLTVV.

The chain combines TRBV21-1 with TRBJ1-2; the table's D call, TRBD1, has no DNA check behind it. TRBV21-1 is deemed a pseudogene. There are 15 residues in the CDR3. The CDR3 region has the DNA TGTGCCAGCAGCAACTTCGCCGGGACAAACTATGGCTACACCTTC. Translated: CASSNFAGTNYGYTF.

The J gene is TRBJ1-2, the V gene TRBV25-1, with D hard to call. V was trimmed by 2 bases and J by 0 bases, leaving 4 bases between them. The CDR3 covers 13 residues. Germline-derived CDR1 and CDR2 are MGHDK and SYGVNS. The CDR3, as DNA: TGTGCCAGCAGTGAAGGGCCTAACTATGGCTACACCTTC. This encodes CASSEGPNYGYTF.

This sequence joins TRBV7-8 and TRBJ1-5, with 10 bases matching TRBD1. The CDR3 length is 17 residues. Germline CDR1 reads SGHVS; CDR2 reads FQNEAQ. J was trimmed by 5 bases and V by 3 bases; bases with no gene match: 10. The CDR3 loop reads CASSLGQGFHPDQPQHF. The CDR3, as DNA: TGTGCCAGCAGCTTGGGACAGGGGTTCCACCCGGATCAGCCCCAGCATTTT.

This rearrangement joins TRBV5-6 to TRBJ1-6, with a possible D match to TRBD1 (6 bases). V dropped 7 bases and J dropped 8 bases, with 28 bases sitting between them. Germline lookup yields CDR1 SGHDT and CDR2 YYEEEE. The CDR3 totals 18 residues. CDR3 in amino acids: CASAQGPTRGGRYSPLHF. CDR3 nucleotide sequence: TGTGCCAGCGCCCAAGGGCCCACCAGGGGCGGACGGTATTCACCCCTCCACTTT. The full variable domain, rest sourced from reference TRBV5-6 and TRBJ1-6, is DAGVTQSPTHLIKTRGQQVTLRCSPKSGHDTVSWYQQALGQGPQFIFQYYEEEERQRGNFPDRFSGHQFPNYSSELNVNALLLGDSALYLCASAQGPTRGGRYSPLHFGNGTRLTVT.

This chain links TRBV5-1 with TRBJ2-3; TRBD2 agrees at 7 bases. CDR3 length: 21 amino acids. CDR1 is SGHRS and CDR2 is YFSETQ in the germline V gene. Losses at the gene ends were 5 bases for V and 2 bases for J; bases not matched to a gene: 26. Here the CDR3 DNA reads TGCGCCAGCAGGGAGACCTGGATAACCGTGTGGGGGGGGTTCCTCACAGATACGCAGTATTTT. Translating it yields CASRETWITVWGGFLTDTQYF.

This chain joins TRBV6-5 and TRBJ2-1; 9 nucleotides align to TRBD2. The CDR3 loop spans 15 amino acids. Trimming removed 6 bases from V and 6 bases from J; junction bases left unmatched: 9. Germline assignment: CDR1 MNHEY and CDR2 SVGAGI. CDR3 amino acids: CASRTRGGPGNEQFF. CDR3 DNA: TGTGCCAGCAGGACGCGGGGGGGCCCAGGCAATGAGCAGTTCTTC.

This chain joins TRBV12-3 or TRBV12-4 and TRBJ2-7, with 7 bases fitting TRBD2. The CDR3 extends over 13 amino acids. V dropped 5 bases and J dropped 7; count of bases not matched to a gene: 8. The CDR3 loop reads CASSLDWGGEQYF. CDR3 sequence (DNA): TGTGCCAGCAGTCTGGATTGGGGGGGAGAGCAGTACTTC.

The chain joins TRBV5-4 to TRBJ2-5, with 8 positions matching TRBD2. CDR1 and CDR2 (germline): SGHNT, YYREEE (reference sequence). The junction had 6 bases not matched to a gene; V was cut back by 4 bases and J by 4 bases. CDR3 length: 14 residues. The CDR3 nucleotides read TGTGCCAGCAGCAGGTCGGGAGGGGGAGAGACCCAGTACTTC. Its translation: CASSRSGGGETQYF.

Here the CDR3 DNA reads TGTGCCAGCAGTTTACGTCAAGAGACCCAGTACTTC. Translating gives CASSLRQETQYF. V is TRBV12-3 or TRBV12-4 and J is TRBJ2-5, with unresolved D. V was trimmed by 2 bases and J by 2 bases, leaving 3 bases between them. This CDR3 region has 12 residues.

The V and J genes are TRBV5-1 and TRBJ2-7; 7 bases are shared with TRBD1. The CDR3 length is 14 residues. Germline CDR1 reads SGHRS; CDR2 reads YFSETQ. Trimming at V came to 4 bases and at J to 4 bases, leaving 8 bases not matched to a gene. CDR3 in DNA: TGCGCCAGCAGCCAGACAGGCAGGGGGTACGAGCAGTACTTC. This sequence encodes CASSQTGRGYEQYF.

The V gene is TRBV6-2 or TRBV6-3, the J gene TRBJ1-4; maybe TRBD1 (6 bases). Germline V CDR1 and CDR2: MNHEY, SVGEGT. Deletions cut 5 bases from V and 6 bases from J, with 16 bases between. This CDR3 comprises 15 residues. The CDR3, as DNA: TGTGCCAGCAGTACGTTTCAACAGGGAGATGAAAAACTGTTTTTT. As protein: CASSTFQQGDEKLFF.

The chain links TRBV2 to TRBJ2-4; tentatively, D is TRBD1 (6 bases). The CDR3 is made up of 15 amino acids. Germline V gives CDR1 SNHLY, CDR2 FYNNEI. V lost 4 bases, J lost 9 bases, and 19 bases lay in between. The CDR3 DNA sequence: TGTGCCAGCAGTGTCTACAGGGTGTCGGGGAGCATTCAGTACTTC. It encodes CASSVYRVSGSIQYF.

The CDR3 DNA follows: TGTGCCAGCAGTCCCTGGGGACAGGGGGGAAATGAGCAGTTCTTC. This gives the protein CASSPWGQGGNEQFF. This chain connects TRBV27 to TRBJ2-1, with 11 bases aligning to TRBD1. Trimming took 5 bases from V and 7 from J; bases not matched to a gene: 7. Germline V gives CDR1 MNHEY, CDR2 SMNVEV (reference sequence). The CDR3 extends over 15 amino acids.

The chain combines TRBV12-5 with TRBJ2-5; possible D gene TRBD1, 6 bases. Per the germline V gene, CDR1 is LGHNT and CDR2 is FRNRAP. CDR3 size: 13 residues. Trimming stripped 1 base from V and 5 bases from J, with 8 bases between. The CDR3 sequence: CASGLGTVETQYF. The CDR3 DNA is TGTGCTAGTGGTTTGGGGACAGTGGAGACCCAGTACTTC. The full variable domain, its missing parts supplied by reference TRBV12-5 and TRBJ2-5, is DARVTQTPRHKVTEMGQEVTMRCQPILGHNTVFWYRQTMMQGLELLAYFRNRAPLDDSGMPKDRFSAEMPDATLATLKIQPSEPRDSAVYFCASGLGTVETQYFGPGTRLLVL.

The sample holds a few counts of this clone. The rearrangement links TRBV28 to TRBJ1-5; D uncertain. V was pared by 3 bases and J by 1 base, with 10 bases between. The germline gives CDR1 MDHEN, CDR2 SYDVKM. There are 15 residues in the CDR3. DNA for the CDR3: TGTGCCAGCAGTTTTGCCAGTATAAGCAATCAGCCCCAGCATTTT. Encoded protein: CASSFASISNQPQHF.

The chain couples TRBV7-2 to TRBJ2-3; perhaps TRBD2 as D (7 bases). In germline, CDR1 is SGHTA, CDR2 FQGNSA. Trimming removed 7 bases at V and 3 bases at J, with 20 bases between. CDR3 length equals 16 residues. Written as DNA, the CDR3 is TGTGCCAGCACTTTTAGACGCAGGGGAGGGACAGATACGCAGTATTTT. It is translated as CASTFRRRGGTDTQYF.